The sequence of this TCR beta chain was determined in a study of Ad26.COV2.S vaccination and SARS-CoV-2 variants. Study-level information: By the intramuscular route, Ad26.COV2.S was given once, or twice 56 days apart.

Repertoires were generated with immunoSEQ multiplex PCR, while TCRdb's copy carries only in-frame clones and drops some. The sample holds some 420,000 clones, 70% to 90% seen once. Regarding the study as a whole: Those who received vaccine or placebo ended up with similar non-spike TCR breadth. The TCR breadth and depth analyses may have produced an underestimate of total T cell responses. Substantial post-vaccination breadth of spike-specific CD8+ and CD4+ T cell responses was reported.

Treatment of the sample: around 19 received Ad26.COV2.S at low or high dose, single or two shots; a few received placebo; per-sample allocation not given. Collection of the samples took place on day 63 after the first injection of vaccine or placebo. The CDR3 spans 17 residues. CDR1 is MNHNY and CDR2 is SVGAGI in the germline V gene (reference sequence). The junction had 15 bases not matched to a gene; V was cut back by 5 bases and J by 5 bases. Concerning this clone itself: Its specificity is not known.

The J gene is TRBJ2-1, the V gene TRBV6-6; 7 nucleotides line up with TRBD2. This sequence originates from a person aged 18-65 years who received the Ad26.COV2.S COVID-19 vaccine or a placebo. The material sequenced was peripheral blood, taken in a trial of Ad26.COV2.S vaccine versus placebo. The CDR3 is CASSPREGGARDNEQFF. CDR3 sequence (DNA): TGTGCCAGCAGTCCCAGGGAGGGCGGCGCTAGGGACAATGAGCAGTTCTTC.